The 4 T cell receptor beta chains below all came from one sample that was sequenced in a study of glioma-infiltrating T cells. Using RNA template, CDR3s of TCR alpha and beta were amplified with iRepertoire arm-PCR. TCRdb independently ran MiXCR on the multiplex PCR reads; one entry per CDR3 protein. Among more than 95,000 distinct CDR3 sequences listed, 20% to 25% were seen once. Material for sequencing was glioma tissue, nonneoplastic brain tissue, or PBMCs (not recorded which). The receptors were sampled from a human donor with low-grade glioma or glioblastoma, undergoing nonglioma brain surgery, or in good health (not recorded which).

The CDR3 spells CASSSTGQGTDTQYF. In nucleotides, the CDR3 is TGCGCCAGCAGCTCCACGGGACAGGGGACAGATACGCAGTATTTT. The V and J genes are TRBV5-1 and TRBJ2-3; the match to TRBD1 covers 10 bases. The CDR3 consists of 15 residues. The germline CDR1 and CDR2 sequences are SGHRS and YFSETQ. V shed 3 bases and J 3 bases; nucleotides not matched to a gene: 4. Full variable domain (outside the CDR3, taken from reference TRBV5-1 and TRBJ2-3): KAGVTQTPRYLIKTRGQQVTLSCSPISGHRSVSWYQQTPGQGLQFLFEYFSETQRNKGNFPGRFSGRQFSNSRSEMNVSTLELGDSALYLCASSSTGQGTDTQYFGPGTRLTVL.

Ten or more counts support this clonotype. The J gene is TRBJ1-6, the V gene TRBV25-1, with D unresolved. There are 12 residues in the CDR3. CDR1 is MGHDK, CDR2 SYGVNS, per germline. V lost 3 bases to trimming and J lost 8 bases, with 5 bases between them. This chain's CDR3 is CASSDGYSPLHF. In nucleotides, the CDR3 is TGTGCCAGCAGTGATGGTTATTCACCCCTCCACTTT.

A remark on this clonotype: Since a much larger clone is just one base distant, this may be a read error. The V gene is TRBV28, the J gene TRBJ2-1, with D perhaps matching TRBD1 or TRBD2 (5 bases each). Germline values: CDR1 MDHEN, CDR2 SYDVKM. Between the trimmed V and J ends, which lost 5 bases and 8 bases, there was a span of 13 bases. This CDR3 contains 13 residues. The CDR3 sequence: CASSTRLGDEQFF. The CDR3 coding sequence is TGTGCCAGCAGTACCCGACTGGGGGATGAGCAGTTCTTC.

About this clonotype: Given the absence of the conserved phenylalanine or tryptophan at the CDR3 end, a read error is likely. The genes are TRBV2 and TRBJ1-1; D is possibly TRBD1 (5 bases). Per germline, CDR1 SNHLY and CDR2 FYNNEI. Trimming removed 11 bases at V and 4 bases at J, with 20 bases between. The CDR3 consists of 14 residues. CDR3 DNA sequence: TGTGCCGGCAAGGGGAACGGGGTTGGCACTGAAGCTTTCTCT. It codes for CAGKGNGVGTEAFS.